The clone carrying this T cell receptor beta chain has ten or more counts. Its antigen is unknown. Assembly of TCR beta libraries relied on iRepertoire HTBI primers together with Arm-PCR of CDR3 regions. TCRdb re-called the multiplex PCR reads through MiXCR, storing one row per CDR3 protein. The sample holds hundreds of thousands of distinct CDR3 sequences, about a fifth seen once. This CDR3 has 14 amino acids. Deletions cut 3 bases from V and 7 bases from J, with 13 bases between. Germline V CDR1 and CDR2: MNHEY, SMNVEV (reference sequence). The sample is drawn from a study of regulatory T cells in long-lasting Graves disease. Study information: Over-5-year antithyroid drug use with positive TSH receptor antibodies defined persistent Graves' disease in the study. General observations from the study: Lower TCR diversity characterized persistent Graves' patients relative to newly diagnosed patients. Persistent disease favored TRBV28, TRBJ1-2 and TRBJ2-5.

The time point here: persistent/refractory GD, antithyroid drugs over 5 years with positive TRAb. PBMC RNA was the source of the TCR library. Patient provenance is recorded as an endocrinology department in Xi'an, China. This receptor was obtained from a female donor with Graves disease. This specimen was peripheral blood mononuclear cells (PBMCs), taken when the disease was refractory, from a patient treated with antithyroid drugs. The rearrangement uses TRBV27 and TRBJ1-5, with D uncertain. The CDR3 nucleotides are TGTGCCAGCAGTTTTAGCCGGGGAGGGCAGCCCCAGCATTTT. Protein: CASSFSRGGQPQHF.